These 31 T cell receptor beta chains came from one sample sequenced in a study of blood T cell repertoires in COVID-19. Sequencing was performed with immunoSEQ multiplex PCR; in TCRdb, only in-frame clones are kept and a portion is missing. The sample holds roughly 70,000 clones, 80% to 95% seen once. The sample taken for sequencing was peripheral blood. These receptors came from a human donor in a cohort sampled during active COVID-19.

The V and J genes are TRBV6-1 and TRBJ2-1, with 14 bases matching TRBD2. The germline V gene has CDR1 MNHNS and CDR2 SASEGT. The CDR3 extends over 15 amino acids. With V trimmed by 3 bases and J by 9 bases, 4 bases remained unmatched. The CDR3 coding sequence is TGTGCCAGCAGTGAGACTAGCGGGGGGGCCATTGAGCAGTTCTTC. It translates to CASSETSGGAIEQFF.

The chain carries TRBV6-2 or TRBV6-3 and TRBJ2-7; D is unclear. Germline V gene data show CDR1 as MNHEY and CDR2 as SVGEGT. Trimming took off 6 bases at V and 6 bases at J, with 9 bases between the two ends. The CDR3 extends over 11 amino acids. The CDR3 bases are TGTGCCAGCAGCCCTTCGGGCGAGCAGTACTTC. It yields the protein CASSPSGEQYF.

J is TRBJ1-6 and V is TRBV11-2; the match to TRBD1 covers 11 bases. The length of the CDR3 is 14 residues. Germline CDR1 SGHAT, CDR2 FQNNGV. Germline trimming cut 4 bases from V and 10 bases from J; bases unmatched to any gene: 3. The CDR3 DNA reads TGTGCCAGCAGCTGGACAGGGGGCGAATCACCCCTCCACTTT. Amino acids: CASSWTGGESPLHF.

The chain has TRBV27 and TRBJ1-1; TRBD1 matches 7 bases. The germline V gene encodes CDR1 MNHEY and CDR2 SMNVEV (reference sequence). Losses at the gene ends were 7 bases for V and 1 base for J; bases not matched to a gene: 6. The CDR3 runs 14 residues. Here the CDR3 DNA reads TGTGCCAGCAAACGAGCAGGGGGGAACACTGAAGCTTTCTTT. This codes for CASKRAGGNTEAFF.

The J gene is TRBJ1-2, the V gene TRBV6-4; the D is unclear. CDR1 and CDR2 (germline): MRHNA, SNTAGT. The CDR3 totals 13 residues. Between the trimmed V and J ends, which lost 0 bases and 8 bases, there was a span of 10 bases. The CDR3 here is CASSDSRVKGYTF. The CDR3 coding sequence is TGTGCCAGCAGTGACTCCCGGGTTAAAGGCTACACCTTC.

The chain links TRBV19 to TRBJ1-1; possibly TRBD1 for D (6 bases). The CDR3 consists of 15 residues. The germline V gene encodes CDR1 LNHDA and CDR2 SQIVND (reference sequence). Trimming shortened V by 5 bases and J by 4 bases, and 17 bases separated the two germline ends. The CDR3 nucleotides are TGTGCCAGTAGTTGGGGGCCCAGGGGTAGCACTGAAGCTTTCTTT. This codes for CASSWGPRGSTEAFF. The complete variable domain, with remaining parts taken from reference TRBV19 and TRBJ1-1, reads DGGITQSPKYLFRKEGQNVTLSCEQNLNHDAMYWYRQDPGQGLRLIYYSQIVNDFQKGDIAEGYSVSREKKESFPLTVTSAQKNPTAFYLCASSWGPRGSTEAFFGQGTRLTVV.

This clone has just one count. The genes are TRBV28 and TRBJ2-7; D is perhaps TRBD2 (6 bases). CDR3 length: 14 amino acids. Germline V CDR1 and CDR2: MDHEN, SYDVKM. V was pared by 7 bases and J by 1 base, with 14 bases between. The DNA of the CDR3 is TGTGCCAGCACATCGGGACTGGTATCCTACGAGCAGTACTTC. As protein: CASTSGLVSYEQYF.

The gene calls are TRBV13 and TRBJ2-7, with 7 bases lining up with TRBD2. The CDR3 covers 13 residues. Germline V gene sequence: CDR1 PRHDT, CDR2 FYEKMQ (reference sequence). V shed 6 bases, J shed 3 bases, and the junction held 5 bases outside the gene matches. The CDR3 reads CASRPTSVYEQYF. The DNA of the CDR3 is TGTGCCAGCAGGCCTACTAGCGTCTACGAGCAGTACTTC.

This clone was seen a few times. The chain uses TRBV27 and TRBJ2-2, with D unresolved. Between the trimmed V and J ends, which lost 6 bases and 3 bases, there was a span of 14 bases. The CDR3 runs 15 residues. Germline CDR1 reads MNHEY; CDR2 reads SMNVEV (reference sequence). The CDR3 DNA reads TGTGCCAGCAGACTGAAATCGTCTTACACCGGGGAGCTGTTTTTT. This encodes CASRLKSSYTGELFF.

The chain employs TRBV2 and TRBJ2-2, with D maybe TRBD1 (5 bases). Germline V gene data show CDR1 as SNHLY and CDR2 as FYNNEI. This CDR3 contains 15 residues. V was cut by 4 bases and J by 0 bases, with 9 bases left in between. The CDR3 DNA is TGTGCCAGCAGTGTGTCAGGGACGAACACCGGGGAGCTGTTTTTT. Residues: CASSVSGTNTGELFF.

J is TRBJ2-3 and V is TRBV19, with a weak D call TRBD2 (6 bases). CDR3 size: 11 residues. The V gene's germline CDR1 is LNHDA and CDR2 SQIVND (reference sequence). V was shortened by 8 bases and J by 6 bases, with 9 bases between the two germline ends. CDR3 amino acids: CASFLADTQYF. The CDR3 DNA reads TGTGCCAGTTTCCTAGCGGATACGCAGTATTTT.

The chain is built from TRBV3-1 (or the pseudogene TRBV3-2) and TRBJ1-1; 8 bases map to TRBD1. Losses at the gene ends were 6 bases for V and 1 base for J; bases not matched to a gene: 7. This CDR3 is built from 15 residues. CDR1 is LGHDT, CDR2 YNNKEL, per germline (reference sequence). The CDR3, as DNA: TGTGCCAGCAGGACAGGGGCCAACTCGAACACTGAAGCTTTCTTT. This encodes CASRTGANSNTEAFF.

V is TRBV7-9 and J is TRBJ2-7, with no clear D. Germline CDR1 reads SEHNR; CDR2 reads FQNEAQ (reference sequence). This CDR3 region has 13 residues. Trimming took off 3 bases at V and 5 bases at J, with 11 bases between the two ends. CDR3 in DNA: TGTGCCAGCAGCTTGAGTAGCTGGGACGAGCAGTACTTC. Amino acids: CASSLSSWDEQYF.

V is TRBV20-1 and J is TRBJ2-1, with 9 bases matching TRBD2. The J segment lost 5 bases and the V segment lost 3 bases, leaving 5 bases of the junction unmatched. This CDR3 comprises 14 residues. Germline CDR1 is DFQATT and CDR2 is SNEGSKA (reference sequence). The CDR3 DNA sequence: TGCAGTGCTAGTCGGCGGGGGGGCAACAATGAGCAGTTCTTC. Translating it yields CSASRRGGNNEQFF.

The chain is built from TRBV5-4 and TRBJ2-5; D is perhaps TRBD2 (5 bases). The CDR3 runs to 14 residues. Trimming removed 3 bases at V and 2 bases at J, with 11 bases between. Germline loops: CDR1 SGHNT, CDR2 YYREEE (reference sequence). CDR3: CASSSEGWQETQYF. DNA for the CDR3: TGTGCCAGCAGCTCTGAGGGATGGCAAGAGACCCAGTACTTC. Supplemented by reference TRBV5-4 and TRBJ2-5, the full variable domain reads ETGVTQSPTHLIKTRGQQVTLRCSSQSGHNTVSWYQQALGQGPQFIFQYYREEENGRGNFPPRFSGLQFPNYSSELNVNALELDDSALYLCASSSEGWQETQYFGPGTRLLVL.

V gene TRBV5-1 combines with J gene TRBJ2-2; the D is unclear. V lost 3 bases, J lost 8 bases, and 5 bases lay in between. The V gene's germline CDR1 is SGHRS and CDR2 YFSETQ. The length of the CDR3 is 11 residues. CDR3 sequence (DNA): TGCGCCAGCAGCTCCCGGGGGGAGCTGTTTTTT. It is translated as CASSSRGELFF.

This clone was picked up a small number of times. The chain couples TRBV10-3 to TRBJ2-1, with D perhaps TRBD2 (5 bases). Trimming took off 3 bases at V and 8 bases at J, with 11 bases between the two ends. This CDR3 spans 13 amino acids. Germline V gene lookup returns CDR1 ENHRY and CDR2 SYGVKD. CDR3 residues: CAISERGQDEQFF. CDR3 coding DNA: TGTGCCATCAGTGAACGGGGTCAGGATGAGCAGTTCTTC.

This sequence joins TRBV28 and TRBJ1-4; D not certain. The germline V gene has CDR1 MDHEN and CDR2 SYDVKM. Trimming cost V 3 bases and J 10 bases, with 15 bases left between them. The length of the CDR3 is 14 residues. CDR3: CASSLVQLEGKLFF. CDR3 DNA sequence: TGTGCCAGCAGTTTGGTGCAGTTAGAGGGAAAACTGTTTTTT.

The chain couples TRBV5-6 to TRBJ2-7; D is undetermined. The CDR3 totals 15 residues. CDR1 is SGHDT and CDR2 is YYEEEE in the germline V gene. Between the trimmed V and J ends, which lost 1 base and 2 bases, there was a span of 13 bases. The CDR3 region is CASSLQDPPTYEQYF. The CDR3, as DNA: TGTGCCAGCAGCTTGCAGGATCCCCCCACCTACGAGCAGTACTTC.

This chain uses TRBV2 with TRBJ1-1; no definite D call. This CDR3 contains 12 residues. Germline CDR1 is SNHLY and CDR2 is FYNNEI. Trimming took off 8 bases at V and 5 bases at J, with 12 bases between the two ends. The CDR3 here is CASAREGTEAFF. CDR3 nucleotide sequence: TGTGCCAGCGCCCGGGAAGGTACTGAAGCTTTCTTT.

This chain joins TRBV19 and TRBJ1-2; no reliable D call. Germline V CDR1 and CDR2: LNHDA, SQIVND (reference sequence). CDR3 size: 12 residues. Trimming pared 1 base from V and 8 bases from J, leaving 8 bases between. The CDR3 nucleotides are TGTGCCAGTAGTATAGTTGCGGGCGGCTACACCTTC. Amino acid sequence: CASSIVAGGYTF.

The chain combines TRBV19 with TRBJ2-5; a possible D gene is TRBD2 (6 bases). Trimming removed 3 bases at V and 2 bases at J, with 16 bases between. This CDR3 region has 16 residues. Germline V gene lookup returns CDR1 LNHDA and CDR2 SQIVND (reference sequence). The CDR3 region has the DNA TGTGCCAGTAGTATGGGGCAGGGCGGGGTGCAAGAGACCCAGTACTTC. It yields the protein CASSMGQGGVQETQYF.

V is TRBV27 and J is TRBJ1-6, with D unclear. The CDR3 spans 12 residues. Germline lookup yields CDR1 MNHEY and CDR2 SMNVEV (reference sequence). With 6 bases removed from V and 7 bases from J, the gap between germline ends came to 7 bases. CDR3 protein: CASRLGNSPLHF. The CDR3 region has the DNA TGTGCCAGCAGACTCGGGAATTCACCCCTCCACTTT.

The chain employs TRBV27 and TRBJ2-7; 7 bases align to TRBD1. The CDR3 covers 16 residues. V trimming: 5 bases; J trimming: 4 bases; junction bases outside the gene matches: 14. CDR1 is MNHEY, CDR2 SMNVEV, per germline (reference sequence). The CDR3 spells CASSPVTGSGNYEQYF. The CDR3 DNA follows: TGTGCCAGCAGTCCCGTGACAGGGTCCGGGAATTACGAGCAGTACTTC.

This clone was counted a single time. The chain employs TRBV28 and TRBJ2-4; the D is unclear. CDR1 MDHEN and CDR2 SYDVKM come from the germline V gene. Trimming cost V 3 bases and J 0 bases, with 9 bases left between them. The CDR3 sequence is 15 residues long. The CDR3 loop reads CASSLGPLAKNIQYF. The DNA of the CDR3 is TGTGCCAGCAGTTTGGGCCCCCTAGCCAAAAACATTCAGTACTTC. The full variable domain, with the rest looked up from reference TRBV28 and TRBJ2-4, is DVKVTQSSRYLVKRTGEKVFLECVQDMDHENMFWYRQDPGLGLRLIYFSYDVKMKEKGDIPEGYSVSREKKERFSLILESASTNQTSMYLCASSLGPLAKNIQYFGAGTRLSVL.

The rearrangement links TRBV13 to TRBJ2-3; the D gene is possibly TRBD2 (5 bases). With 4 bases removed from V and 10 bases from J, the gap between germline ends came to 12 bases. CDR3 size: 12 residues. Germline CDR1 PRHDT, CDR2 FYEKMQ (reference sequence). The CDR3 protein is CASSSDSRAQYF. The CDR3 nucleotides are TGTGCCAGCAGCTCGGACTCCCGAGCGCAGTATTTT.

This sequence joins TRBV7-2 and TRBJ2-7; D is possibly TRBD2 (5 bases). Germline loops: CDR1 SGHTA, CDR2 FQGNSA. V was pared by 5 bases and J by 2 bases, with 13 bases between. The CDR3 is 14 residues long. CDR3 coding DNA: TGTGCCAGCAGCACCCGGGAACTAACCTACGAGCAGTACTTC. This codes for CASSTRELTYEQYF.

The gene calls are TRBV6-1 and TRBJ1-5; a possible D gene is TRBD1 (5 bases). Trimming pared 1 base from V and 3 bases from J, leaving 10 bases between. The CDR3 spans 15 residues. CDR1 MNHNS and CDR2 SASEGT come from the germline V gene. The CDR3 sequence is CASSEGGVPNQPQHF. Written as DNA, the CDR3 is TGTGCCAGCAGTGAAGGGGGCGTACCCAATCAGCCCCAGCATTTT.

This clone turned up a few times. V is TRBV5-6 and J is TRBJ1-1, with a possible D match to TRBD1 (6 bases). Germline-derived CDR1 and CDR2 are SGHDT and YYEEEE. V dropped 4 bases and J dropped 4 bases, with 11 bases sitting between them. CDR3 length equals 13 residues. DNA for the CDR3: TGTGCCAGCAGCACAGGGTCCAGCACTGAAGCTTTCTTT. Its translation: CASSTGSSTEAFF. Using reference TRBV5-6 and TRBJ1-1 for the parts outside the CDR3, the full variable domain is DAGVTQSPTHLIKTRGQQVTLRCSPKSGHDTVSWYQQALGQGPQFIFQYYEEEERQRGNFPDRFSGHQFPNYSSELNVNALLLGDSALYLCASSTGSSTEAFFGQGTRLTVV.

This chain connects TRBV30 to TRBJ1-2; TRBD1 might be the D (5 bases). There are 13 residues in the CDR3. V lost 0 bases and J 8 bases, leaving 13 bases between the germline ends. Germline CDR1 is GTSNPN and CDR2 is SVGIG (reference sequence). The CDR3 DNA sequence: TGTGCCTGGAGTGTTGGACATCAGTTAGGCTACACCTTC. Its protein product is CAWSVGHQLGYTF.

This clone showed up just once. The chain is built from TRBV13 and TRBJ2-7; the D is unclear. CDR1 is PRHDT, CDR2 FYEKMQ, per germline (reference sequence). The germline V and J ends were trimmed by 0 bases and 2 bases, with 8 bases remaining between them. This CDR3 has 14 residues. The CDR3 spells CASSLGRRPYEQYF. The CDR3 DNA sequence: TGTGCCAGCAGCTTAGGCAGGCGTCCCTACGAGCAGTACTTC.